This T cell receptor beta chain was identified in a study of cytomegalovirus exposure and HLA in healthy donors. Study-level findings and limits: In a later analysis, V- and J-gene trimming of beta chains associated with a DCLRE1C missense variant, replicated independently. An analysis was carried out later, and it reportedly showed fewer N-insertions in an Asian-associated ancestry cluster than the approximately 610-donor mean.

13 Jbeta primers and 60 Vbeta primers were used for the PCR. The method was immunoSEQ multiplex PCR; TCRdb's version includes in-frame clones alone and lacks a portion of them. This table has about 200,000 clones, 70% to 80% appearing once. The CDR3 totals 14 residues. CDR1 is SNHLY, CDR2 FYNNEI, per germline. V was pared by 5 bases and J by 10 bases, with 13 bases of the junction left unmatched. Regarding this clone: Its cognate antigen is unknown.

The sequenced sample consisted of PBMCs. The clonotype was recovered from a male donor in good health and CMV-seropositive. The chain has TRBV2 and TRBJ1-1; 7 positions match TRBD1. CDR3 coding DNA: TGTGCCAGCAGTTTTCTCGAGGGGGCCGAGCGAGCTTTCTTT. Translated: CASSFLEGAERAFF.